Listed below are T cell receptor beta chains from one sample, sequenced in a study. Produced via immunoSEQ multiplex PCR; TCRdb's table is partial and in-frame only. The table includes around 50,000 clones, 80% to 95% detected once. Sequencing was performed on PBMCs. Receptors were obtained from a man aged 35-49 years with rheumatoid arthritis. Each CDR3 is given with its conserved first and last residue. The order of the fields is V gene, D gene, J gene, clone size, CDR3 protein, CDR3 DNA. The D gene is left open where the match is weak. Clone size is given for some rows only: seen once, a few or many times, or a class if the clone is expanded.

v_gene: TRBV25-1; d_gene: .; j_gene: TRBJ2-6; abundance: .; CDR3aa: CASSDQGRSGANVLTF; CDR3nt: TGTGCCAGCAGTGACCAGGGTCGCTCTGGGGCCAACGTCCTGACTTTC
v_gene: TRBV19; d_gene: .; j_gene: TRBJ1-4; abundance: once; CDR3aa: CASRRLAPATNEKLFF; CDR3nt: TGTGCCAGTAGACGACTTGCGCCGGCAACTAATGAAAAACTGTTTTTT
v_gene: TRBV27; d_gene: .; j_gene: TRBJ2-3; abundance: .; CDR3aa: CASSTSWESTDTQYF; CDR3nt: TGTGCCAGCAGCACCTCCTGGGAGAGCACAGATACGCAGTATTTT
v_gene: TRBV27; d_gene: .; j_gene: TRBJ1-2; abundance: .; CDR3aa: CASRDRQTSYGYTF; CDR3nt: TGTGCCAGCAGAGATCGACAGACTTCCTATGGCTACACCTTC
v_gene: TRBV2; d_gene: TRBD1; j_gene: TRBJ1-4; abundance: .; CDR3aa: CATTTGVGEKLFF; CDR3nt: TGTGCCACCACGACAGGGGTGGGCGAAAAACTGTTTTTT
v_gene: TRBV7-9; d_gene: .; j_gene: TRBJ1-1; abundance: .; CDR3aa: CASSRPAGVNTEAFF; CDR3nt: TGTGCCAGCAGCCGCCCGGCAGGGGTGAACACTGAAGCTTTCTTT
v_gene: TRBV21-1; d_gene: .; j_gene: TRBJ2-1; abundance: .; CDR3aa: CASSKGTSGGTSYNEQFF; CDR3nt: TGTGCCAGCAGCAAAGGGACTAGCGGGGGGACCTCCTACAATGAGCAGTTCTTC
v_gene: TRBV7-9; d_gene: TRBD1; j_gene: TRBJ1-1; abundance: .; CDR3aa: CASSLAGTGMNTEAFF; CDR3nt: TGTGCCAGCAGCTTAGCTGGGACAGGGATGAACACTGAAGCTTTCTTT
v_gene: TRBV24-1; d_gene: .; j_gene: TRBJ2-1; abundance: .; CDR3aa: CATSTGLPTKNEQFF; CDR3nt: TGTGCCACCAGTACGGGACTCCCCACCAAAAATGAGCAGTTCTTC
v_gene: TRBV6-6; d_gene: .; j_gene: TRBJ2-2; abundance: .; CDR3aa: CASSYSAGLGELFF; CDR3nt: TGTGCCAGCAGTTACTCGGCGGGATTGGGGGAGCTGTTTTTT
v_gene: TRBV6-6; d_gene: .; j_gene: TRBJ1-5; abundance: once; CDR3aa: CASSFVVRQPQHF; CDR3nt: TGTGCCAGCAGTTTCGTCGTTCGGCAGCCCCAGCATTTT
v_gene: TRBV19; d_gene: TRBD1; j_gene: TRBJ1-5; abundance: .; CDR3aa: CASRDRGKDQPQHF; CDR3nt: TGTGCCAGTCGGGACAGGGGTAAGGATCAGCCCCAGCATTTT